This T cell receptor beta chain was found in a study of blood T cell repertoires in COVID-19. Study as a whole: T cells, B-cell-depleted T cells, or PBMCs supplied cDNA or gDNA.

Original methodology: How many nucleated cells were present was estimated from reference gene primer amplification. Measured with immunoSEQ multiplex PCR; TCRdb has only the in-frame clones, and not every one. The DNA gave D and trimming, while V, J and clone size come from that table. The data show roughly 250,000 clones, with about 83% seen just once and approximately 7% held by the top ten. The trim removed 3 bases at V and 4 bases at J, leaving 9 bases unmatched. The CDR3 covers 16 residues. The germline V gene encodes CDR1 MNHNS and CDR2 SASEGT. What was sequenced was peripheral blood. The chain links TRBV6-1 to TRBJ2-3; 8 bases agree with TRBD1. This TCR was sampled from a woman aged 45 to 65 with acute or convalescent COVID-19. The CDR3: CASSEGTGGASDTQYF. The CDR3 DNA reads TGTGCCAGCAGTGAGGGTACAGGGGGTGCATCAGATACGCAGTATTTT.